What follows are 31 T cell receptor beta chains derived from one specimen sequenced in a study of blood T cell repertoires in COVID-19. Profiled with immunoSEQ multiplex PCR; TCRdb holds only in-frame clones, not every one. The sample lists hundreds of thousands of clones; roughly nine tenths were seen once. Sequencing input: peripheral blood. The receptors stem from a woman aged 45-60 years with acute or convalescent COVID-19.

The V gene is TRBV4-1, the J gene TRBJ1-1, with 7 bases that match TRBD1. The CDR3 has 15 residues. Germline CDR1 is MGHRA and CDR2 is YSYEKL. V lost 2 bases and J lost 1; bases outside the gene matches: 4. The CDR3 here is CASSQRGLWNTEAFF. CDR3 nucleotides: TGCGCCAGCAGCCAAAGGGGGCTGTGGAACACTGAAGCTTTCTTT.

V usage is TRBV4-3 and J usage is TRBJ2-2, with TRBD1 matching over 8 bases. The J segment lost 5 bases and the V segment lost 2 bases, leaving 7 bases of the junction unmatched. There are 16 residues in the CDR3. Germline V gives CDR1 LGHNA, CDR2 YSLEER. This CDR3 reads CASSQNRGSSTGELFF. CDR3 nucleotides: TGCGCCAGCAGCCAAAACAGGGGGTCGAGTACCGGGGAGCTGTTTTTT.

This clone has a single count. This chain joins TRBV9 and TRBJ1-4; D may be TRBD1 (5 bases). Germline V CDR1 and CDR2: SGDLS, YYNGEE. The germline V and J ends were trimmed by 0 bases and 8 bases, with 14 bases remaining between them. The CDR3 is made up of 15 amino acids. CDR3 protein: CASSVGSGKDEKLFF. As DNA, the CDR3 is TGTGCCAGCAGCGTAGGGTCAGGGAAGGACGAAAAACTGTTTTTT.

The rearrangement joins TRBV4-3 to TRBJ1-2; D is unclear. Germline V gives CDR1 LGHNA, CDR2 YSLEER. This CDR3 spans 16 amino acids. V dropped 0 bases and J dropped 6 bases, with 17 bases sitting between them. In DNA, the CDR3 is TGCGCCAGCAGCCAAGATTACGGGTTACTGTGGGATGGCTACACCTTC. This gives the protein CASSQDYGLLWDGYTF.

The chain has TRBV12-3 or TRBV12-4 and TRBJ1-5; D is ambiguous. The V and J ends lost 5 bases and 4 bases respectively, with 9 bases between them. The CDR3 has 13 amino acids. As DNA, the CDR3 is TGTGCCAGCAGTCCACAGAGTAATCAGCCCCAGCATTTT. This gives the protein CASSPQSNQPQHF.

This chain joins TRBV7-9 and TRBJ1-6; no firm D call. Germline loops: CDR1 SEHNR, CDR2 FQNEAQ (reference sequence). The CDR3 spans 13 residues. V gave up 1 base and J gave up 10 bases, with 8 bases separating them. The CDR3 sequence: CASSLGAGSPLHF. CDR3 DNA sequence: TGTGCCAGCAGCTTAGGGGCTGGGTCACCCCTCCACTTT.

The DNA for the CDR3 is TGCGCCAGCCACATCGCCCGGGACAGGCTCTACAATGAGCAGTTCTTC. The encoded protein is CASHIARDRLYNEQFF. V usage is TRBV5-1 and J usage is TRBJ2-1, with 8 bases identical to TRBD1. The CDR3 sequence is 16 residues long. With V trimmed by 7 bases and J by 3 bases, 12 bases remained unmatched. Per germline, CDR1 SGHRS and CDR2 YFSETQ.

This clone was seen only a few times. The chain uses TRBV6-2 or TRBV6-3 and TRBJ2-7; D is unclear. The CDR3 runs 13 residues. From germline, CDR1 is MNHEY and CDR2 SVGEGT. V lost 5 bases and J lost 6, with 14 bases in between. CDR3 loop: CASSRLIRSEQYF. The CDR3 DNA reads TGTGCCAGCAGTAGACTTATACGGAGCGAGCAGTACTTC.

The chain has TRBV6-6 and TRBJ1-2; D is possibly TRBD1 (5 bases). Trimming left V 5 bases short and J 9 bases short, with 13 bases between. CDR3 length: 12 amino acids. The germline V gene has CDR1 MNHNY and CDR2 SVGAGI (reference sequence). CDR3 residues: CASSDDSVRYTF. CDR3 DNA: TGTGCCAGCAGTGACGACAGTGTTCGCTACACCTTC.

The chain couples TRBV2 to TRBJ1-5, with D unclear. V was pared by 1 base and J by 1 base, with 8 bases between. This CDR3 has 15 amino acids. Germline V gene sequence: CDR1 SNHLY, CDR2 FYNNEI. CDR3 protein: CASSEGAISNQPQHF. The CDR3 coding sequence is TGTGCCAGCAGTGAAGGGGCAATAAGCAATCAGCCCCAGCATTTT. Looking up the rest from reference TRBV2 and TRBJ1-5 gives the full variable domain: EPEVTQTPSHQVTQMGQEVILRCVPISNHLYFYWYRQILGQKVEFLVSFYNNEISEKSEIFDDQFSVERPDGSNFTLKIRSTKLEDSAMYFCASSEGAISNQPQHFGDGTRLSIL.

The V call is TRBV7-2, the J call TRBJ2-2; the D gene is possibly TRBD1 (7 bases). The V gene lost 10 bases and the J gene lost 2 bases, with 14 bases spanning the gap. CDR1 and CDR2 (germline): SGHTA, FQGNSA. The CDR3 contains 14 residues. The chain's CDR3 is CATRGTANTGELFF. CDR3 bases: TGTGCCACTCGGGGGACAGCTAACACCGGGGAGCTGTTTTTT.

This clone was found a few times. The J gene is TRBJ1-6, the V gene TRBV15, with D tentatively TRBD1 (6 bases). Germline CDR1 LNHNV, CDR2 YYDKDF (reference sequence). Trimming stripped 4 bases from V and 0 bases from J, with 16 bases between. This CDR3 is 18 amino acids long. The CDR3 DNA reads as TGTGCCACCAGCACCACCCGGGACATGAGCTCCTATAATTCACCCCTCCACTTT. It translates to CATSTTRDMSSYNSPLHF.

J is TRBJ1-1 and V is TRBV11-3; tentative D call: TRBD1 (5 bases). V lost 1 base to trimming and J lost 4 bases, with 16 bases between them. The CDR3 has 16 residues. The germline CDR1 and CDR2 sequences are SGHNT and YENEEA. Written as DNA, the CDR3 is TGTGCCAGCAGCTTAGGTGGGCGGGGGAGAGGCACTGAAGCTTTCTTT. Protein: CASSLGGRGRGTEAFF. The full variable domain, in which reference TRBV11-3 and TRBJ1-1 provide the parts outside the CDR3, is EAGVVQSPRYKIIEKKQPVAFWCNPISGHNTLYWYLQNLGQGPELLIRYENEEAVDDSQLPKDRFSAERLKGVDSTLKIQPAELGDSAVYLCASSLGGRGRGTEAFFGQGTRLTVV.

V gene TRBV24-1 combines with J gene TRBJ2-1; TRBD2 matches 7 bases. The junction had 8 bases not matched to a gene; V was cut back by 3 bases and J by 4 bases. Germline assignment: CDR1 KGHDR and CDR2 SFDVKD. The CDR3 runs to 16 residues. The CDR3 nucleotides read TGTGCCACCAGTGATGGGGACTACCACGCTTACAATGAGCAGTTCTTC. It yields the protein CATSDGDYHAYNEQFF.

The gene calls are TRBV6-2 or TRBV6-3 and TRBJ1-2; 10 nucleotides align to TRBD1. Germline V gene data show CDR1 as MNHEY and CDR2 as SVGEGT. V shed 2 bases, J shed 6 bases, and the junction held 6 bases outside the gene matches. The CDR3 extends over 15 amino acids. CDR3 region: CASSYPGQGRDGYTF. The CDR3 DNA follows: TGTGCCAGCAGTTACCCGGGACAGGGGAGGGATGGCTACACCTTC.

The V gene is TRBV9, the J gene TRBJ2-2; 7 bases map to TRBD2. The CDR3 has 15 amino acids. From germline, CDR1 is SGDLS and CDR2 YYNGEE. J gave up 4 bases and V 0 bases, and 3 bases lay outside the gene matches. CDR3 DNA: TGTGCCAGCAGCGTAGTTTCGGGGGGCACCGGGGAGCTGTTTTTT. It codes for CASSVVSGGTGELFF.

This clone was recorded once. Other DNA sequences in this sample translate to the same CDR3. The J gene is TRBJ2-6, the V gene TRBV7-2; D possibly corresponds to TRBD2 (5 bases). The germline gives CDR1 SGHTA, CDR2 FQGNSA. Trimming removed 1 base from V and 0 bases from J, with 7 bases in between. This CDR3 has 16 residues. The CDR3 spells CASSLGGGSGANVLTF. Here the CDR3 DNA reads TGTGCCAGCAGCTTAGGTGGAGGCTCTGGGGCCAACGTCCTGACTTTC.

This chain links TRBV3-1 (or the pseudogene TRBV3-2) with TRBJ2-7, with D tentatively TRBD2 (6 bases). The length of the CDR3 is 16 residues. Trimming removed 5 bases at V and 2 bases at J, with 19 bases between. Germline V gene lookup returns CDR1 LGHDT and CDR2 YNNKEL (reference sequence). The CDR3 DNA reads as TGTGCCAGCAGCGATTCTTCCTTAGCGGAAGCCTACGAGCAGTACTTC. Translated: CASSDSSLAEAYEQYF.

V gene TRBV5-1 combines with J gene TRBJ1-1; unclear D gene. CDR1 is SGHRS and CDR2 is YFSETQ in the germline V gene. CDR3 size: 13 residues. V lost 0 bases to trimming and J lost 7 bases, with 10 bases between them. CDR3 region: CASSLAYELEAFF. The DNA for the CDR3 is TGCGCCAGCAGCTTGGCTTACGAACTTGAAGCTTTCTTT.

This rearrangement joins TRBV3-1 (or the pseudogene TRBV3-2) to TRBJ1-6; the D is unclear. The CDR3 length is 16 residues. V was clipped by 0 bases and J by 9 bases, with 15 bases between them. Germline CDR1 LGHDT, CDR2 YNNKEL (reference sequence). This chain's CDR3 is CASSQDFRRVFSPLHF. CDR3 in DNA: TGTGCCAGCAGCCAAGATTTCCGGAGGGTGTTTTCACCCCTCCACTTT.

Here the CDR3 reads CASSRWTGGNQPQHF. For the CDR3, the DNA is TGTGCCAGCAGCCGATGGACAGGGGGCAATCAGCCCCAGCATTTT. The chain is built from TRBV7-6 and TRBJ1-5; 9 nucleotides match TRBD1. Per the germline V gene, CDR1 is SGHVS and CDR2 is FNYEAQ. With 5 bases clipped from V and 2 bases from J, the junction kept 4 bases outside the gene matches. The CDR3 loop spans 15 amino acids.

The V and J genes are TRBV3-1 (or the pseudogene TRBV3-2) and TRBJ1-2, with 9 bases fitting TRBD1. The CDR3 totals 16 residues. The V segment lost 2 bases and the J segment 3 bases; nucleotides outside the gene matches: 7. Germline V gene sequence: CDR1 LGHDT, CDR2 YNNKEL (reference sequence). The CDR3 protein is CASSQWVTGGDYGYTF. CDR3 nucleotide sequence: TGTGCCAGCAGCCAATGGGTGACAGGGGGGGACTATGGCTACACCTTC.

This clone appeared a few times. V is TRBV29-1 and J is TRBJ1-3, with TRBD1 matching over 8 bases. V gave up 6 bases and J gave up 0 bases; unmatched junction bases: 4. CDR1 and CDR2 (germline): SQVTM, ANQGSEA. This CDR3 comprises 14 residues. CDR3 bases: TGCAGCGTGGGTGGACAGGGCTCTGGAAACACCATATATTTT. This sequence encodes CSVGGQGSGNTIYF.

J is TRBJ2-1 and V is TRBV19; D is uncertain. Germline-derived CDR1 and CDR2 are LNHDA and SQIVND (reference sequence). The V end was cut by 7 bases, the J end by 3 bases, with 4 bases between. This CDR3 comprises 11 residues. The CDR3: CASTRYNEQFF. As DNA, the CDR3 is TGTGCCAGTACCCGCTACAATGAGCAGTTCTTC.

The chain joins TRBV13 to TRBJ2-3; D unclear. This CDR3 is 15 amino acids long. Trimming pared 5 bases from V and 2 bases from J, leaving 14 bases between. Germline V gene lookup returns CDR1 PRHDT and CDR2 FYEKMQ (reference sequence). The CDR3 sequence: CASSQLTVSTDTQYF. The CDR3 region has the DNA TGTGCCAGCAGCCAACTAACCGTTTCCACAGATACGCAGTATTTT.

The V and J genes are TRBV29-1 and TRBJ2-7; perhaps TRBD1 as D (6 bases). The CDR3 runs 13 residues. The germline gives CDR1 SQVTM, CDR2 ANQGSEA. Trimming cost V 4 bases and J 6 bases, with 16 bases left between them. The CDR3 coding sequence is TGCAGCGTTGCTGGTCAGGGGCTGGGCGAGCAGTACTTC. Encoded protein: CSVAGQGLGEQYF.

The rearrangement joins TRBV15 to TRBJ1-6, with D unresolved. CDR1 and CDR2 from the germline V gene are LNHNV and YYDKDF (reference sequence). This CDR3 is 17 amino acids long. The V and J ends lost 3 bases and 7 bases respectively, with 19 bases between them. CDR3 bases: TGTGCCACCAGCAGCACACTCCGGGTCGCCGGGAATTCACCCCTCCACTTT. Translation gives CATSSTLRVAGNSPLHF.

This clone has a handful of counts. V and J are TRBV9 and TRBJ2-2, with D maybe TRBD2 (5 bases). The CDR3 is made up of 20 amino acids. Germline CDR1 reads SGDLS; CDR2 reads YYNGEE. V was shortened by 0 bases and J by 1 base, with 22 bases between the two germline ends. Written as DNA, the CDR3 is TGTGCCAGCAGCGTAGCTACGAGGGCCTACGAACAAATGAACACCGGGGAGCTGTTTTTT. This codes for CASSVATRAYEQMNTGELFF.

The rearrangement links TRBV9 to TRBJ1-4; 7 bases match TRBD1. Losses at the gene ends were 5 bases for V and 0 bases for J; bases not matched to a gene: 7. Germline V gives CDR1 SGDLS, CDR2 YYNGEE. The CDR3 contains 16 residues. The DNA of the CDR3 is TGTGCCAGCAGTACAGGGACAGCTGCAACTAATGAAAAACTGTTTTTT. The encoded protein is CASSTGTAATNEKLFF.

The V gene is TRBV30, the J gene TRBJ1-1, with TRBD1 as a possible D gene (6 bases). There are 16 residues in the CDR3. Looked up from germline, CDR1 is GTSNPN and CDR2 is SVGIG (reference sequence). Between the trimmed V and J ends, which lost 4 bases and 1 base, there was a span of 19 bases. CDR3 nucleotide sequence: TGTGCCTGGACCCACTACCGGGACAAACCGAACACTGAAGCTTTCTTT. Amino acid sequence: CAWTHYRDKPNTEAFF.

V and J are TRBV29-1 and TRBJ2-7; 9 bases map to TRBD2. Trimming at V came to 5 bases and at J to 2 bases, leaving 4 bases not matched to a gene. CDR1 and CDR2 from the germline V gene are SQVTM and ANQGSEA. This CDR3 contains 13 residues. CDR3 nucleotides: TGCAGCGTTCTCTTAGCGGGAGCCTACGAGCAGTACTTC. This sequence encodes CSVLLAGAYEQYF.